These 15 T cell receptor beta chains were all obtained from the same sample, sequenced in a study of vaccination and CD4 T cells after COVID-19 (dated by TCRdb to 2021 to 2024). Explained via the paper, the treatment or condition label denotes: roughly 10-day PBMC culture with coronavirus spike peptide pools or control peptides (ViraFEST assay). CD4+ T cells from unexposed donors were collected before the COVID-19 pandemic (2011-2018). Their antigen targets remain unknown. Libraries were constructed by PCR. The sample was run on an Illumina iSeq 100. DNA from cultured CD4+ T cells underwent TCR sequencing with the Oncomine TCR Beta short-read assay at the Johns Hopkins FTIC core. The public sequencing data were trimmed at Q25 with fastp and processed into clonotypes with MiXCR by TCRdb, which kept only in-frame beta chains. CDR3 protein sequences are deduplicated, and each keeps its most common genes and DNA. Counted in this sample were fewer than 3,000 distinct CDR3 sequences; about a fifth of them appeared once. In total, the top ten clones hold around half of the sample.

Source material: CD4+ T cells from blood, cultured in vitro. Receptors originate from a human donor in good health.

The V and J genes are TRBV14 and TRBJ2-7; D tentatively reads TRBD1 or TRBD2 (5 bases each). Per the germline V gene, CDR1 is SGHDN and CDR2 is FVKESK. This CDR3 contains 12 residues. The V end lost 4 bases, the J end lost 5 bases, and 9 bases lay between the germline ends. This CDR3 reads CASSPQGDEQYF. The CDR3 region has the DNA TGTGCCAGCAGCCCCCAGGGAGACGAGCAGTACTTC.

The CDR3 is CASSHLIRGEQFF. The CDR3 DNA is TGCGCCAGCAGCCACCTCATACGGGGGGAGCAGTTCTTC. This chain uses TRBV4-3 with TRBJ2-1; tentative D call: TRBD2 (6 bases). Trimming shortened V by 3 bases and J by 10 bases, and 13 bases separated the two germline ends. The CDR3 runs 13 residues. CDR1 and CDR2 (germline): LGHNA, YSLEER.

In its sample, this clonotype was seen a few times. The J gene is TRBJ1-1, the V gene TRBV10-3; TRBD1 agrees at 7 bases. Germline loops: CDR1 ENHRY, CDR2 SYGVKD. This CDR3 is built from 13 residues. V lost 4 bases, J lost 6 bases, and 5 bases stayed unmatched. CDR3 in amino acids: CAISGDSSAEAFF. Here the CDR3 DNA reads TGTGCCATCAGTGGGGACAGTTCTGCTGAAGCTTTCTTT.

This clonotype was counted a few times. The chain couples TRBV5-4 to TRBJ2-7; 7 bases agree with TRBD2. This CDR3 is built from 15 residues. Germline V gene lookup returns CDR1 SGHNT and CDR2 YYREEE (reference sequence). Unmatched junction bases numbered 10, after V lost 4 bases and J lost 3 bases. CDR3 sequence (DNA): TGTGCCAGCAGCCCCCGGGGGAGGGAGGACTACGAGCAGTACTTC. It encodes CASSPRGREDYEQYF.

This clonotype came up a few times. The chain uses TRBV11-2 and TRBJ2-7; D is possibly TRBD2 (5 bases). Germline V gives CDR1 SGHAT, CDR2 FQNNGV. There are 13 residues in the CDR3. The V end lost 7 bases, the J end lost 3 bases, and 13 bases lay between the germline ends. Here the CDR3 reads CASTRWRVYEQYF. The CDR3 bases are TGTGCCAGCACCCGCTGGCGGGTCTACGAGCAGTACTTC.

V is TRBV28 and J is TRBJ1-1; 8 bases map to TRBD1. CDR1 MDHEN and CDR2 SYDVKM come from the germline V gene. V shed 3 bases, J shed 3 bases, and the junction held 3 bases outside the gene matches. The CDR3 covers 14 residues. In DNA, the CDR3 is TGTGCCAGCAGTTTGACAGGGGAGCACACTGAAGCTTTCTTT. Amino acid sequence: CASSLTGEHTEAFF.

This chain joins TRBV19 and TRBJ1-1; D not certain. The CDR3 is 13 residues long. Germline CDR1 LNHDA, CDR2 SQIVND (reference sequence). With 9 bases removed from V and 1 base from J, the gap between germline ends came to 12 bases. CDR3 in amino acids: CASTSEQNTEAFF. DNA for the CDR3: TGTGCCAGCACTAGCGAACAGAACACTGAAGCTTTCTTT.

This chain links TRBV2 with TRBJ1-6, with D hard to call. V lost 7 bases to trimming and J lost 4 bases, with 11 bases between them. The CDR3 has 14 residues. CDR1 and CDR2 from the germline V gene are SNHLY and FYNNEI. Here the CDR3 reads CASIGQTYNSPLHF. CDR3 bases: TGTGCCAGCATCGGGCAGACGTATAATTCACCCCTCCACTTT.

The CDR3 region is CSARASGSMNTEAFF. DNA for the CDR3: TGCAGTGCTAGAGCGTCGGGCAGCATGAACACTGAAGCTTTCTTT. This rearrangement joins TRBV20-1 to TRBJ1-1; D remains unclear. V dropped 1 base and J dropped 0 bases, with 12 bases sitting between them. The CDR3 sequence is 15 residues long. The V gene's germline CDR1 is DFQATT and CDR2 SNEGSKA (reference sequence).

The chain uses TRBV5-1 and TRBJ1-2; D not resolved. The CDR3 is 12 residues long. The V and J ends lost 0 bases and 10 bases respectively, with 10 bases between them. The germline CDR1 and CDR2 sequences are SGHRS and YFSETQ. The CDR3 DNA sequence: TGCGCCAGCAGCTTGGACGTACAGCCCTACACCTTC. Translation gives CASSLDVQPYTF.

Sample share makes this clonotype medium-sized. CDR3 sequence reads: CSARDLGARKLFF. The CDR3, as DNA: TGCAGTGCTAGAGATTTGGGGGCGCGAAAACTGTTTTTT. The V gene is TRBV20-1, the J gene TRBJ1-4; TRBD1 might be the D (6 bases). CDR1 and CDR2 from the germline V gene are DFQATT and SNEGSKA (reference sequence). With 0 bases removed from V and 10 bases from J, the gap between germline ends came to 12 bases. CDR3 length: 13 residues.

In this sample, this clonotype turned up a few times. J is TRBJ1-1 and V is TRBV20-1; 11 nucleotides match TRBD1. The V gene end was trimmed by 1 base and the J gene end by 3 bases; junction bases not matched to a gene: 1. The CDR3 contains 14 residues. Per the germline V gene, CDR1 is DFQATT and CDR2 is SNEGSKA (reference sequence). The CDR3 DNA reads TGCAGTGCTAGAGCGGGACAGGGGGACACTGAAGCTTTCTTT. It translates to CSARAGQGDTEAFF.

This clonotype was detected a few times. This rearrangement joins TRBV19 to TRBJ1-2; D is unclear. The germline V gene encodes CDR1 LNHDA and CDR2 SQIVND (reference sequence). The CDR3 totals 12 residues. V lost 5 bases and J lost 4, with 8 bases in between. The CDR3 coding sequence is TGTGCCAGTAGTGCATCAGGCTATGGCTACACCTTC. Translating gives CASSASGYGYTF.

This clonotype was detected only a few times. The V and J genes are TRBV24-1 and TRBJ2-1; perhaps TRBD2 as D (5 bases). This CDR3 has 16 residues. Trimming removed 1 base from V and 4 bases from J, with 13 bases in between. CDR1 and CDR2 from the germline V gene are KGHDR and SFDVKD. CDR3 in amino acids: CATSDLAAFGYNEQFF. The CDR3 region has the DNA TGTGCCACCAGTGATTTAGCGGCATTCGGATACAATGAGCAGTTCTTC.

The CDR3 loop reads CSARSLGLIHF. The CDR3 region has the DNA TGCAGTGCTAGGTCACTGGGTCTGATCCACTTT. The rearrangement uses TRBV20-1 and TRBJ1-6; D gene uncertain. V gave up 3 bases and J gave up 17 bases, with 14 bases separating them. CDR3 length equals 11 residues. Germline values: CDR1 DFQATT, CDR2 SNEGSKA (reference sequence).